This TCR beta chain was recovered during a study of T cells in Graves' hyperthyroidism and ophthalmopathy. Amplification targeted TCR beta CDR3 regions from RNA transcripts. Initially, a first-round RT-PCR of the TCR CDR3 employed the HTBI primer set. Via MiXCR, TCRdb re-called the multiplex PCR reads, giving one row per CDR3 protein. The sample has 700,000 or so distinct CDR3 sequences, about a sixth seen once. Germline-derived CDR1 and CDR2 are MNHNS and SASEGT. The CDR3 is made up of 16 amino acids. V was pared by 5 bases and J by 8 bases, with 10 bases of the junction left unmatched. This clonotype was recorded at least ten times.

The chain has TRBV6-1 and TRBJ2-1, with 12 bases fitting TRBD2. The TCR originated in a man aged 18 to 35 with Graves' hyperthyroidism. Material for sequencing was blood. CDR3 residues: CASSSNLAGGPDEQFF. In DNA form, the CDR3 reads TGTGCCAGCAGTTCAAACCTAGCGGGAGGGCCCGATGAGCAGTTCTTC.